This TCR beta chain was recovered during a study of T cell responses to AZD1222 COVID-19 vaccine. The data were produced by immunoSEQ multiplex PCR, yet TCRdb's version contains in-frame clones alone and is incomplete. Of 60,000 to 75,000 clones in the sample, approximately 83% are singletons; the top ten hold approximately 18%. CDR1 is GTSNPN and CDR2 is SVGIG in the germline V gene (reference sequence). This CDR3 comprises 12 residues. The V gene lost 4 bases and the J gene lost 4 bases, with 10 bases spanning the gap. A single count supports this clone. The rearrangement uses TRBV30 and TRBJ1-2; D might be TRBD1 (5 bases). The receptor was isolated from an adult in good health. The starting material was peripheral blood, obtained on day 0 of AZD1222 vaccination. CDR3 region: CAWTRERYGYTF. CDR3 nucleotides: TGTGCCTGGACCAGGGAACGCTATGGCTACACCTTC. Variable domain in full (rest from reference TRBV30 and TRBJ1-2): SQTIHQWPATLVQPVGSPLSLECTVEGTSNPNLYWYRQAAGRGLQLLFYSVGIGQISSEVPQNLSASRPQDRQFILSSKKLLLSDSGFYLCAWTRERYGYTFGSGTRLTVV.